What follows are 24 T cell receptor beta chains derived from one specimen sequenced in a study of blood T cell repertoires in COVID-19. Sequencing was performed with immunoSEQ multiplex PCR; in TCRdb, only in-frame clones are kept and a portion is missing. The sample records 290,000 or so clones, 70% to 90% being singletons. The source material was peripheral blood. The receptors derive from a man aged 50 or older with active or convalescent COVID-19.

V is TRBV5-4 and J is TRBJ1-2; a possible D gene is TRBD1 (5 bases). V lost 0 bases, J lost 7 bases, and 13 bases lay in between. CDR1 and CDR2 from the germline V gene are SGHNT and YYREEE (reference sequence). The CDR3 sequence is 14 residues long. CDR3 sequence reads: CASSLVGRESGYTF. CDR3 DNA: TGTGCCAGCAGCTTGGTAGGCAGGGAAAGTGGCTACACCTTC.

The chain has TRBV2 and TRBJ1-4, with TRBD1 as a possible D gene (5 bases). The CDR3 extends over 15 amino acids. Germline assignment: CDR1 SNHLY and CDR2 FYNNEI. V lost 4 bases and J lost 10, with 19 bases in between. The CDR3 nucleotides read TGTGCCAGCAGTGCCGAGGTGGCAGGGCGGGGAAAACTGTTTTTT. Amino acids: CASSAEVAGRGKLFF.

The chain recombines TRBV4-1 with TRBJ2-5; 7 bases are shared with TRBD2. Germline-derived CDR1 and CDR2 are MGHRA and YSYEKL. CDR3 length equals 15 residues. V shed 6 bases, J shed 2 bases, and the junction held 9 bases outside the gene matches. CDR3 nucleotides: TGCGCCAGCAGTCATACCTCAGCGGGGCAAGAGACCCAGTACTTC. It encodes CASSHTSAGQETQYF.

The chain has TRBV6-2 or TRBV6-3 and TRBJ2-5; 10 nucleotides agree with TRBD2. The CDR3 has 17 amino acids. V was clipped by 2 bases and J by 4 bases; unmatched bases: 10. Germline CDR1 MNHEY, CDR2 SVGEGT. The CDR3 bases are TGTGCCAGCAGTTACAACAGCGGGAGGGCCCTGACAGAGACCCAGTACTTC. This translates into CASSYNSGRALTETQYF.

This clone was picked up one time. CDR3 in amino acids: CASSYGTGPYEQYF. The CDR3 region has the DNA TGTGCCAGCAGTTACGGGACAGGACCCTACGAGCAGTACTTC. The V call is TRBV6-5, the J call TRBJ2-7; 8 bases agree with TRBD1. From germline, CDR1 is MNHEY and CDR2 SVGAGI. The CDR3 loop spans 14 amino acids. Trimming took 2 bases from V and 2 from J; bases not matched to a gene: 2.

This sequence joins TRBV27 and TRBJ2-1, with 8 bases fitting TRBD1. Losses at the gene ends were 5 bases for V and 1 base for J; bases not matched to a gene: 10. The length of the CDR3 is 17 residues. Germline CDR1 and CDR2: MNHEY and SMNVEV (reference sequence). For the CDR3, the DNA is TGTGCCAGCAGTCAGGGGGCCACAGCACCTTCCTACAATGAGCAGTTCTTC. Residues: CASSQGATAPSYNEQFF.

V usage is TRBV21-1 and J usage is TRBJ2-7; the D segment call TRBD2 is taken from the table without a DNA check. TRBV21-1 is annotated as a pseudogene. This CDR3 comprises 14 residues. CDR3: CASKTRGEPYEQYF. In DNA, the CDR3 is TGTGCCAGCAAGACCCGGGGGGAACCCTACGAGCAGTACTTC.

The chain employs TRBV30 and TRBJ2-7, with TRBD1 identical over 8 bases. The CDR3 has 12 residues. J lost 2 bases, V lost 7 bases, and 4 bases had no gene match. Germline assignment: CDR1 GTSNPN and CDR2 SVGIG (reference sequence). The CDR3 protein is CAYGQGTYEQYF. DNA for the CDR3: TGTGCCTACGGACAGGGCACCTACGAGCAGTACTTC.

The chain has TRBV6-1 and TRBJ1-2; D is perhaps TRBD1 (6 bases). This CDR3 spans 15 amino acids. The germline gives CDR1 MNHNS, CDR2 SASEGT. V was trimmed by 0 bases and J by 6 bases, leaving 14 bases between them. The CDR3 nucleotides read TGTGCCAGCAGTGAAGCATGGGCACAGGGAAATGGCTACACCTTC. Encoded protein: CASSEAWAQGNGYTF.

This clone occurred a few times. This rearrangement joins TRBV5-6 to TRBJ1-1; 10 bases align to TRBD1. Germline assignment: CDR1 SGHDT and CDR2 YYEEEE. The CDR3 is 15 residues long. J was trimmed by 6 bases and V by 2 bases; bases with no gene match: 7. CDR3 amino acids: CASSFGTGDGAEAFF. DNA of the CDR3: TGTGCCAGCAGCTTCGGGACAGGGGATGGGGCTGAAGCTTTCTTT.

This rearrangement joins TRBV5-5 to TRBJ2-1, with 14 bases matching TRBD2. The CDR3 loop spans 19 amino acids. From germline, CDR1 is SGHKS and CDR2 YYEKEE (reference sequence). J lost 0 bases, V lost 4 bases, and 9 bases had no gene match. In DNA, the CDR3 is TGTGCCAGCAGCCGGCGACTAGCGGGAGGGCCGGGCTCCTACAATGAGCAGTTCTTC. It translates to CASSRRLAGGPGSYNEQFF.

The chain is built from TRBV3-1 (or the pseudogene TRBV3-2) and TRBJ2-7, with D perhaps TRBD2 (6 bases). V was clipped by 4 bases and J by 3 bases, with 31 bases between them. The CDR3 consists of 20 residues. Per germline, CDR1 LGHDT and CDR2 YNNKEL (reference sequence). This chain's CDR3 is CASSPGFGGAPTTTIYEQYF. As DNA, the CDR3 is TGTGCCAGCAGCCCGGGATTCGGGGGAGCTCCGACGACTACGATCTACGAGCAGTACTTC.

This clone was seen once. J is TRBJ2-1 and V is TRBV28, with 9 bases matching TRBD2. The CDR3 contains 16 residues. Germline V gene lookup returns CDR1 MDHEN and CDR2 SYDVKM. The trim removed 8 bases at V and 0 bases at J, leaving 8 bases unmatched. The CDR3 nucleotides read TGTGCCAGCCCACCTAGCGGGGATAGCTCCTACAATGAGCAGTTCTTC. Protein product: CASPPSGDSSYNEQFF. Based on the CDR3 plus reference TRBV28 and TRBJ2-1, the full variable domain is DVKVTQSSRYLVKRTGEKVFLECVQDMDHENMFWYRQDPGLGLRLIYFSYDVKMKEKGDIPEGYSVSREKKERFSLILESASTNQTSMYLCASPPSGDSSYNEQFFGPGTRLTVL.

The chain is built from TRBV9 and TRBJ2-5, with 7 bases that match TRBD2. J gave up 5 bases and V 0 bases, and 7 bases lay outside the gene matches. The germline CDR1 and CDR2 sequences are SGDLS and YYNGEE. This CDR3 contains 15 residues. The CDR3 reads CASSVGSLGGETQYF. CDR3 DNA: TGTGCCAGCAGCGTAGGGTCGCTGGGGGGGGAGACCCAGTACTTC.

This rearrangement joins TRBV15 to TRBJ1-2, with 9 positions matching TRBD1. The CDR3 loop spans 15 amino acids. V was pared by 5 bases and J by 6 bases, with 10 bases of the junction left unmatched. Germline CDR1 LNHNV, CDR2 YYDKDF (reference sequence). The CDR3 spells CATSPRRQGGHGYTF. For the CDR3, the DNA is TGTGCCACCAGCCCACGACGACAGGGGGGCCATGGCTACACCTTC.

The gene calls are TRBV12-5 and TRBJ2-1; 8 bases align to TRBD1. Losses at the gene ends were 0 bases for V and 14 bases for J; bases not matched to a gene: 27. Germline lookup yields CDR1 LGHNT and CDR2 FRNRAP. The CDR3 is made up of 20 amino acids. CDR3 region: CASGLVRRWQGAPGPRKEFF. The CDR3 bases are TGTGCTAGTGGTTTGGTCAGAAGGTGGCAGGGGGCGCCGGGACCCCGAAAAGAGTTCTTC.

Concerning this clone: The same CDR3 also results from other DNA sequences found in this sample. This chain connects TRBV5-1 to TRBJ2-1, with 7 bases lining up with TRBD1. V shed 3 bases, J shed 7 bases, and the junction held 4 bases outside the gene matches. Germline values: CDR1 SGHRS, CDR2 YFSETQ. This CDR3 comprises 13 residues. CDR3 in amino acids: CASSSQQGNEQFF. Written as DNA, the CDR3 is TGCGCCAGCAGCTCGCAACAGGGGAATGAGCAGTTCTTC.

This chain connects TRBV3-1 (or the pseudogene TRBV3-2) to TRBJ1-2; TRBD1 agrees at 7 bases. J was trimmed by 6 bases and V by 4 bases; bases with no gene match: 8. The CDR3 has 14 residues. Germline CDR1 is LGHDT and CDR2 is YNNKEL (reference sequence). The CDR3 nucleotides read TGTGCCAGCAGCCGCGGAGGGGGCGCGAATGGCTACACCTTC. It translates to CASSRGGGANGYTF.

V usage is TRBV2 and J usage is TRBJ2-3, with 7 bases lining up with TRBD1. V shed 5 bases and J 8 bases; nucleotides not matched to a gene: 7. Germline values: CDR1 SNHLY, CDR2 FYNNEI. The CDR3 runs to 13 residues. CDR3 amino acids: CASSWTPGGTQYF. CDR3 in DNA: TGTGCCAGCAGTTGGACTCCAGGGGGTACGCAGTATTTT.

The gene calls are TRBV5-1 and TRBJ1-2; a weak D match, TRBD1 (6 bases). This CDR3 has 13 residues. The germline V gene has CDR1 SGHRS and CDR2 YFSETQ. Trimming shortened V by 5 bases and J by 4 bases, and 12 bases separated the two germline ends. CDR3 bases: TGCGCCAGCAGAAAGGGGGAAACCTATGGCTACACCTTC. This sequence encodes CASRKGETYGYTF.

This clone was picked up a small number of times. J is TRBJ1-4 and V is TRBV19, with D possibly TRBD1 on 5 matching bases. CDR3 size: 15 residues. Germline values: CDR1 LNHDA, CDR2 SQIVND (reference sequence). Trimming removed 1 base from V and 8 bases from J, with 14 bases in between. The CDR3 coding sequence is TGTGCCAGTAGTATAGCTAGGACACTCGGAGAAAAACTGTTTTTT. Translating gives CASSIARTLGEKLFF.

V and J are TRBV4-1 and TRBJ2-3; 9 positions match TRBD2. The CDR3 runs 17 residues. The V gene end was trimmed by 3 bases and the J gene end by 2 bases; junction bases not matched to a gene: 9. In germline, CDR1 is MGHRA, CDR2 YSYEKL. CDR3 residues: CASSQDQTSGYTDTQYF. CDR3 nucleotide sequence: TGCGCCAGCAGCCAGGACCAGACTAGCGGCTACACAGATACGCAGTATTTT.

The chain joins TRBV28 to TRBJ2-4; 10 nucleotides line up with TRBD2. CDR1 and CDR2 (germline): MDHEN, SYDVKM. J lost 2 bases, V lost 2 bases, and 12 bases had no gene match. This CDR3 spans 19 amino acids. This CDR3 is CASSLRFLGAGGPKNIQYF. CDR3 sequence (DNA): TGTGCCAGCAGTTTACGATTCCTTGGAGCGGGAGGGCCCAAAAACATTCAGTACTTC.

The CDR3 sequence is CASSQGRTGRGDTEAFF. The CDR3 DNA reads TGTGCCAGCAGCCAAGGGCGGACAGGGAGAGGGGACACTGAAGCTTTCTTT. The V and J genes are TRBV3-1 (or the pseudogene TRBV3-2) and TRBJ1-1; 8 bases line up with TRBD1. CDR1 is LGHDT and CDR2 is YNNKEL in the germline V gene (reference sequence). The CDR3 contains 17 residues. Trimming at V came to 1 base and at J to 3 bases, leaving 10 bases not matched to a gene.